This TCR beta chain was sequenced in a study of patients and donors after allogeneic stem cell transplantation. The CDR3 extends over 16 amino acids. Germline V gene sequence: CDR1 SGHDT, CDR2 YYEEEE. V was trimmed by 4 bases and J by 1 base, leaving 14 bases between them. This clonotype was seen repeatedly, ten times or more. TCRdb used MiXCR to reprocess the RT-PCR reads, holding one entry per CDR3 protein. The sample has about 87,000 distinct CDR3 sequences; approximately 5.2% are singletons. Sample: blood, either unsorted or a sorted T cell fraction (not recorded which). This TCR was sampled from a human donor who was either an allogeneic HSCT recipient or a stem cell or donor lymphocyte infusion donor (not recorded which). It is not recorded whose cells these are; they may come from a transplant donor. This chain links TRBV5-6 with TRBJ1-4; D unresolved. The CDR3 region is CASSPDKGLTNEKLFF. CDR3 coding DNA: TGTGCCAGCAGCCCGGATAAAGGGTTAACTAATGAAAAACTGTTTTTT.